This TCR beta chain emerged from a study of cytomegalovirus exposure and HLA in healthy donors. Study background: Of the donors genotyped, about 410 in all, less than 90% fell in the Caucasian-associated ancestry cluster. Study-wide findings and caveats: Analysis performed later showed TCR beta chains linked to HLA being more clonally expanded than equally common others. One variant, a missense change in DCLRE1C, was linked in a later analysis to TCR beta V- and J-gene trimming. HLA alleles showed associations with some 17,000 TCR beta sequences in a later analysis, at a 0.05 false discovery rate.

The CDR3 is made up of 15 amino acids. V lost 2 bases, J lost 0 bases, and 1 base stayed unmatched. The germline V gene encodes CDR1 SGDLS and CDR2 YYNGEE. Primers included in the PCR were 60 Vbeta and 13 Jbeta primers. Assay used: immunoSEQ multiplex PCR; TCRdb lists only in-frame clones, some missing. The profile shows about 84,000 clones, about 60% of them singletons. This clone was observed a handful of times. Its target is unknown. Other DNA sequences of this sample code for an identical CDR3. The J gene is TRBJ2-1, the V gene TRBV9; 8 bases are shared with TRBD2. Sequenced input: PBMCs. This receptor was taken from a woman aged 40 to 50 in good health and CMV-seropositive. In DNA, the CDR3 is TGTGCCAGCAGCGTCACTAGCGGCTCCTACAATGAGCAGTTCTTC. Amino acids: CASSVTSGSYNEQFF.